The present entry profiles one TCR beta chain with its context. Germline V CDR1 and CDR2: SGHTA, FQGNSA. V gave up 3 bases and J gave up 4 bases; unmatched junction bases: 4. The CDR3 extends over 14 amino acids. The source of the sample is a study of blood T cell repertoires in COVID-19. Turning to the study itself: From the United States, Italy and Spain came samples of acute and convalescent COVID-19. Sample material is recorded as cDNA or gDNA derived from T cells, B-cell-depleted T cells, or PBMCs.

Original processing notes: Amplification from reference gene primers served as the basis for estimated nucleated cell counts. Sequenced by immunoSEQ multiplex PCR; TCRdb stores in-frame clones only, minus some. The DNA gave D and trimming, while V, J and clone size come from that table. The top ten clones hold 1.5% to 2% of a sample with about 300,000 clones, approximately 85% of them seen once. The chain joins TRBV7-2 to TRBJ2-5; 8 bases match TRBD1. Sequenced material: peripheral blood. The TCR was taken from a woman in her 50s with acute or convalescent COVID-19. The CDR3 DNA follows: TGTGCCAGCAGCTTTCCAGGGGGCACAGAGACCCAGTACTTC. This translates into CASSFPGGTETQYF.